Sequencing of this T cell receptor (beta chain) was carried out in a study of blood T cell repertoires in COVID-19. About the study: The United States, Italy and Spain supplied acute and convalescent COVID-19 samples. PBMCs, B-cell-depleted T cells, or T cells provided the cDNA or gDNA that made up the material.

This CDR3 region has 14 residues. Trimming took 5 bases from V and 5 from J; bases not matched to a gene: 9. The germline gives CDR1 MGHRA, CDR2 YSYEKL. Study processing details: Reference gene primer amplification gave nucleated cell count estimates. TCRdb's table, derived via immunoSEQ multiplex PCR, lists solely in-frame clones and lacks some. The V and J calls and clone size were taken over from that table, and D and trimming were inferred from the DNA. The table lists roughly 500,000 clones, roughly 88% of them singletons. Sequencing was done on a sample of peripheral blood. The rearrangement links TRBV4-1 to TRBJ2-7; TRBD2 aligns across 7 bases. The source is a human donor in a cohort sampled during active COVID-19. CDR3 nucleotides: TGCGCCAGCAGCTGGACTAGGATTCTCAACGAGCAGTACTTC. Its protein product is CASSWTRILNEQYF.